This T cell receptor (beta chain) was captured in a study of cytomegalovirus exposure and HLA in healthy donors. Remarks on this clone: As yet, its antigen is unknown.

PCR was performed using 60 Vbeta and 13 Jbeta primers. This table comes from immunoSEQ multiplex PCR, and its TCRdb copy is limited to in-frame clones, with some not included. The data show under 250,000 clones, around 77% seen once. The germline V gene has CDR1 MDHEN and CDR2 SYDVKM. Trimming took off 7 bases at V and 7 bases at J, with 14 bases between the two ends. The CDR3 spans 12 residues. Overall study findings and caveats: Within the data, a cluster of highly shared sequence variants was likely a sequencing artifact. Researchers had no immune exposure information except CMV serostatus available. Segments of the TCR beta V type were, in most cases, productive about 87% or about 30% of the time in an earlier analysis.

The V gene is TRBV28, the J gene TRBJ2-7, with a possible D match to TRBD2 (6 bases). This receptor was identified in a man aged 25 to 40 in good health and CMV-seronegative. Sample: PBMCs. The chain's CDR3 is CASTRTGVEQYF. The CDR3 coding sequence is TGTGCCAGCACCCGGACGGGAGTGGAGCAGTACTTC.